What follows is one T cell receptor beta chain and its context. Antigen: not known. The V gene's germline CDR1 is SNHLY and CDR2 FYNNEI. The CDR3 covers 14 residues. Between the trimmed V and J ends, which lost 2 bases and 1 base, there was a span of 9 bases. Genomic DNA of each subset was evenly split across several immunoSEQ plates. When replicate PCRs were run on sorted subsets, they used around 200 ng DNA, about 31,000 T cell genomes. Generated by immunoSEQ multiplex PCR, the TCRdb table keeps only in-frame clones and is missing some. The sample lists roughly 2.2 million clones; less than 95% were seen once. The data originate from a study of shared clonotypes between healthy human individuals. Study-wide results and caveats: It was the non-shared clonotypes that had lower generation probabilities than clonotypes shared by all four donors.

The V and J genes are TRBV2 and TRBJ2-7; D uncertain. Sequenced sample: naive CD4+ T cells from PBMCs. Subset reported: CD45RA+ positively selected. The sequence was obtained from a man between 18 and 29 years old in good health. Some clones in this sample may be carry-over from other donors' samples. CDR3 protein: CASSESSQSYEQYF. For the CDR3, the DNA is TGTGCCAGCAGTGAATCTTCGCAGTCCTACGAGCAGTACTTC. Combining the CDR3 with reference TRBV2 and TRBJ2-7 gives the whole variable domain EPEVTQTPSHQVTQMGQEVILRCVPISNHLYFYWYRQILGQKVEFLVSFYNNEISEKSEIFDDQFSVERPDGSNFTLKIRSTKLEDSAMYFCASSESSQSYEQYFGPGTRLTVT.